One and the same sample provided the 17 T cell receptor beta chains below, sequenced in a study of blood T cell repertoires in COVID-19. Only in-frame clones appear in the TCRdb table, and some are missing; sequencing was by immunoSEQ multiplex PCR. The sample holds around 210,000 clones; over 60% are singletons and the top ten take around 5.4%. The sequenced sample was peripheral blood. These receptors all come from a woman in her seventies with acute or convalescent COVID-19.

This rearrangement joins TRBV19 to TRBJ2-5; a possible D gene is TRBD1 (5 bases). The CDR3 length is 18 residues. CDR1 and CDR2 (germline): LNHDA, SQIVND (reference sequence). V was clipped by 3 bases and J by 5 bases, with 25 bases between them. The CDR3 sequence is CASSMGLGGKKGRETQYF. The CDR3 nucleotides read TGTGCCAGTAGTATGGGGCTAGGCGGCAAGAAGGGCCGGGAGACCCAGTACTTC. Looking up the rest from reference TRBV19 and TRBJ2-5 gives the full variable domain: DGGITQSPKYLFRKEGQNVTLSCEQNLNHDAMYWYRQDPGQGLRLIYYSQIVNDFQKGDIAEGYSVSREKKESFPLTVTSAQKNPTAFYLCASSMGLGGKKGRETQYFGPGTRLLVL.

V usage is TRBV30 and J usage is TRBJ2-7, with 9 nucleotides matching TRBD1. Germline V CDR1 and CDR2: GTSNPN, SVGIG (reference sequence). This CDR3 contains 12 residues. The CDR3 protein is CALRQGAYEQYF. In DNA form, the CDR3 reads TGTGCTTTGCGACAGGGGGCCTACGAGCAGTACTTC.

The chain recombines TRBV19 with TRBJ2-5; possible D gene TRBD2, 6 bases. V lost 6 bases, J lost 4 bases, and 15 bases lay in between. The CDR3 is 14 residues long. Germline V lookup: CDR1 LNHDA, CDR2 SQIVND (reference sequence). CDR3 protein: CASSPRRVRETQYF. The CDR3 DNA sequence: TGTGCCAGTAGCCCTCGGAGGGTTCGAGAGACCCAGTACTTC.

The CDR3 spells CASSQDSRSTYEQYF. CDR3 DNA sequence: TGTGCCAGCAGCCAAGACTCTCGATCTACCTACGAGCAGTACTTC. The rearrangement joins TRBV3-1 (or the pseudogene TRBV3-2) to TRBJ2-7; D gene unclear. V lost 0 bases and J 2 bases, leaving 11 bases between the germline ends. Germline values: CDR1 LGHDT, CDR2 YNNKEL (reference sequence). The CDR3 covers 15 residues.

This chain links TRBV4-2 with TRBJ2-3, with TRBD2 matching over 10 bases. J was trimmed by 4 bases and V by 0 bases; bases with no gene match: 4. Germline lookup yields CDR1 LGHNA and CDR2 YNFKEQ. This CDR3 spans 16 amino acids. CDR3 bases: TGTGCCAGCAGCCAAGAGCTAGCGGGAGTTTCAGATACGCAGTATTTT. Its translation is CASSQELAGVSDTQYF.

This clone came up a few times. The chain couples TRBV6-5 to TRBJ1-5, with 12 bases that match TRBD1. Germline V gene data show CDR1 as MNHEY and CDR2 as SVGAGI. The CDR3 consists of 14 residues. With 6 bases clipped from V and 7 bases from J, the junction kept 4 bases outside the gene matches. The chain's CDR3 is CASSGTGGHQPQHF. CDR3 sequence (DNA): TGTGCCAGCAGCGGGACAGGGGGCCACCAGCCCCAGCATTTT.

V gene TRBV2 combines with J gene TRBJ2-3; tentative D call: TRBD1 (6 bases). Germline V gene data show CDR1 as SNHLY and CDR2 as FYNNEI. This CDR3 contains 14 residues. V lost 6 bases and J lost 3, with 13 bases in between. The CDR3 is CASRYRASTDTQYF. The CDR3 DNA reads TGTGCCAGCAGGTACAGGGCCTCAACAGATACGCAGTATTTT.

This clone was observed once. The J gene is TRBJ1-6, the V gene TRBV7-9, with a tentative D call TRBD1 (6 bases). The length of the CDR3 is 17 residues. V was cut by 5 bases and J by 4 bases, with 18 bases left in between. The germline gives CDR1 SEHNR, CDR2 FQNEAQ (reference sequence). DNA of the CDR3: TGTGCCAGCAGCAATGGTGGGACACCGACTTATAATTCACCCCTCCACTTT. It specifies CASSNGGTPTYNSPLHF. The full variable domain, rest sourced from reference TRBV7-9 and TRBJ1-6, is DTGVSQNPRHKITKRGQNVTFRCDPISEHNRLYWYRQTLGQGPEFLTYFQNEAQLEKSRLLSDRFSAERPKGSFSTLEIQRTEQGDSAMYLCASSNGGTPTYNSPLHFGNGTRLTVT.

The chain joins TRBV6-6 to TRBJ1-3; D perhaps matches TRBD1 (6 bases). CDR3 length: 14 amino acids. From germline, CDR1 is MNHNY and CDR2 SVGAGI (reference sequence). Trimming left V 6 bases short and J 3 bases short, with 12 bases between. CDR3 in DNA: TGTGCCAGCAGGGTAACAGGGATTGGAAACACCATATATTTT. It encodes CASRVTGIGNTIYF.

This chain uses TRBV18 with TRBJ2-7; D is possibly TRBD1 (6 bases). The CDR3 runs to 13 residues. Germline assignment: CDR1 KGHSH and CDR2 LQKENI. Trimming took 3 bases from V and 6 from J, leaving 12 bases between them. This CDR3 is CASSPQGYAEQYF. CDR3 in DNA: TGTGCCAGCTCACCTCAGGGGTACGCCGAGCAGTACTTC.

This clone was recorded only once. The chain has TRBV3-1 (or the pseudogene TRBV3-2) and TRBJ2-1, with D maybe TRBD1 (6 bases). The V gene lost 0 bases and the J gene lost 7 bases, with 13 bases spanning the gap. The CDR3 contains 15 residues. Germline V gene data show CDR1 as LGHDT and CDR2 as YNNKEL (reference sequence). CDR3 loop: CASSQDTGQWNEQFF. For the CDR3, the DNA is TGTGCCAGCAGCCAAGATACCGGACAGTGGAATGAGCAGTTCTTC.

The V and J genes are TRBV28 and TRBJ2-1, with D uncertain. CDR3 length: 13 residues. Deletions cut 5 bases from V and 5 bases from J, with 10 bases between. Germline CDR1 MDHEN, CDR2 SYDVKM. The CDR3 loop is CASSLPTDNEQFF. As DNA, the CDR3 is TGTGCCAGCAGTCTCCCGACTGACAATGAGCAGTTCTTC.

This chain joins TRBV5-5 and TRBJ2-3; the match to TRBD1 covers 7 bases. V dropped 3 bases and J dropped 0; count of bases not matched to a gene: 7. The CDR3 runs 16 residues. Germline CDR1 reads SGHKS; CDR2 reads YYEKEE (reference sequence). DNA for the CDR3: TGTGCCAGCAGCTGGACAGGTCTCCCTAGCACAGATACGCAGTATTTT. Protein product: CASSWTGLPSTDTQYF. The entire variable domain, with the rest obtained from reference TRBV5-5 and TRBJ2-3, is as follows: DAGVTQSPTHLIKTRGQQVTLRCSPISGHKSVSWYQQVLGQGPQFIFQYYEKEERGRGNFPDRFSARQFPNYSSELNVNALLLGDSALYLCASSWTGLPSTDTQYFGPGTRLTVL.

The V gene is TRBV11-3, the J gene TRBJ2-3; 7 bases map to TRBD1. J was trimmed by 2 bases and V by 5 bases; bases with no gene match: 7. Germline CDR1 SGHNT, CDR2 YENEEA. CDR3 length: 15 residues. CDR3 residues: CASSARQGSTDTQYF. The DNA for the CDR3 is TGTGCCAGCAGCGCCCGACAGGGATCCACAGATACGCAGTATTTT. Supplemented by reference TRBV11-3 and TRBJ2-3, the full variable domain reads EAGVVQSPRYKIIEKKQPVAFWCNPISGHNTLYWYLQNLGQGPELLIRYENEEAVDDSQLPKDRFSAERLKGVDSTLKIQPAELGDSAVYLCASSARQGSTDTQYFGPGTRLTVL.

The chain combines TRBV11-1 with TRBJ2-3; TRBD2 aligns across 8 bases. Unmatched junction bases numbered 5, after V lost 1 base and J lost 2 bases. Germline assignment: CDR1 SGHAT and CDR2 FQDESV (reference sequence). CDR3 length equals 16 residues. CDR3 DNA sequence: TGTGCCAGCAGCTTAGACGGGAGGGCCATCACAGATACGCAGTATTTT. Its translation: CASSLDGRAITDTQYF.

A single count supports this clone. The chain has TRBV19 and TRBJ1-5, with TRBD1 matching over 9 bases. The CDR3 is 16 residues long. J lost 6 bases, V lost 6 bases, and 12 bases had no gene match. CDR1 and CDR2 (germline): LNHDA, SQIVND (reference sequence). CDR3 bases: TGTGCCAGTAGGGGACAGGGTATAACCTTAGGTCAGCCCCAGCATTTT. Its protein is CASRGQGITLGQPQHF.

J is TRBJ1-3 and V is TRBV27; 9 positions agree with TRBD1. This CDR3 has 15 residues. Trimming cost V 5 bases and J 4 bases; bases outside gene matches: 6. The V gene's germline CDR1 is MNHEY and CDR2 SMNVEV (reference sequence). The CDR3 DNA is TGTGCCAGCAGTGCCGGGACAGGGAAGGGAAACACCATATATTTT. The encoded protein is CASSAGTGKGNTIYF.